This T cell receptor beta chain was obtained from a study of metastatic and nonmetastatic thyroid tumors. As processed by the authors: What underpinned the distant-metastasis classifier for papillary thyroid cancer was the set of CDR3 differences across clinicopathological groups. TCRdb reanalyzed the PCR reads via MiXCR. Clone size and V and J calls follow TCRdb, not the original study. The sample carries 25,000 to 40,000 clones, over 15% recorded once. V was shortened by 1 base and J by 7 bases, with 24 bases between the two germline ends. Germline values: CDR1 KGHDR, CDR2 SFDVKD. This CDR3 contains 18 residues. Thyroid surgery was preceded by no treatment in any patient. In this sample, this clone turned up once.

This chain links TRBV24-1 with TRBJ2-5; D is tentatively TRBD1 or TRBD2 (5 bases each). The origin of this receptor is a female donor with papillary thyroid cancer or a benign thyroid nodule (not recorded which). Some clones in this sample may be carry-over from other donors' samples. What was sequenced was blood. CDR3 sequence reads: CATSDFPRDGTYKGTQYF. The CDR3 DNA sequence: TGTGCCACCAGTGATTTTCCCCGGGACGGAACTTACAAAGGGACCCAGTACTTC.